This is a list of T cell receptor beta chains from one sample in a study of cytomegalovirus exposure and HLA in healthy donors. Measured with immunoSEQ multiplex PCR; TCRdb has only the in-frame clones, and not every one. The sample carries approximately 200,000 clones, approximately 79% recorded once. Sequencing used PBMCs. The source of these receptors is a man aged 18 to 30 in good health and CMV-seronegative. The CDR3 runs from the conserved cysteine through the conserved F or W. D genes are given only for firm matches.

v_gene	d_gene	j_gene	CDR3aa
TRBV19	TRBD1	TRBJ2-6	CASSGGQHSGANVLTF
TRBV11-3	.	TRBJ2-7	CASSLRRDSEQYF
TRBV21-1	.	TRBJ1-2	CASTGRTQGYGYTF
TRBV30	TRBD1	TRBJ2-1	CAWTPGQSYNEQFF
TRBV11-3	TRBD1	TRBJ1-3	CASSRGGTGNTIYF
TRBV5-4	TRBD2	TRBJ2-3	CASSLRLSSGGAASTDTQYF
TRBV2	.	TRBJ2-3	CASSEGGGGTDTQYF
TRBV28	.	TRBJ2-7	CASRSLVSTYEQYF
TRBV11-3	TRBD1	TRBJ2-1	CASSSGQASVEQFF
TRBV4-3	.	TRBJ2-6	CASSQDAASGANVLTF
TRBV27	.	TRBJ2-7	CASSSPVNYYEQYF
TRBV12-5	.	TRBJ1-5	CASGQGSGQPQHF
TRBV7-9	.	TRBJ1-6	CASSDTQAYNSPLHF
TRBV6-4	TRBD2	TRBJ2-1	CASSDNLGRERFF
TRBV5-1	TRBD2	TRBJ2-1	CASSKLAGAGNEQFF
TRBV6-1	TRBD2	TRBJ2-2	CASSVLAGGDGELFF
TRBV10-3	.	TRBJ2-1	CAISESWGGDNEQFF
TRBV5-1	TRBD2	TRBJ2-5	CASSLGLAAQETQYF
TRBV29-1	.	TRBJ2-1	CSVERMSLAEQFF
TRBV30	TRBD2	TRBJ2-2	CARGGGYTGELFF
TRBV4-3	TRBD2	TRBJ2-1	CASSQDIPAGGVLQGHEQFF
TRBV7-2	TRBD1	TRBJ2-1	CASRSGQGDYNEQFF
TRBV10-3	TRBD1	TRBJ2-5	CAISGGGGETQYF
TRBV9	.	TRBJ2-3	CASSVGRRDSTDTQYF
TRBV30	TRBD1	TRBJ2-7	CAWKIVAGGEQYF
TRBV19	TRBD2	TRBJ2-1	CASSLSGYYNEQFF
TRBV29-1	.	TRBJ1-2	CSVEDRGANYGYTF
TRBV10-3	.	TRBJ1-1	CAISVKDTLNTEAFF
TRBV6-5	.	TRBJ1-2	CASSYSRITHYGYTF
TRBV4-2	TRBD1	TRBJ2-1	CASSQDIGTETYNEQFF
TRBV2	.	TRBJ2-1	CASSEGTYNEQFF
TRBV4-3	TRBD2	TRBJ2-3	CASSQPGTSGRMDTQYF
TRBV6-5	TRBD1	TRBJ1-2	CASRTITGGGGYTF
TRBV15	.	TRBJ2-2	CATSRPFTGNTGELFF
TRBV7-8	.	TRBJ2-7	CASSPLKHTYEQYF
TRBV14	TRBD2	TRBJ2-1	CASSPLTSGGHNEQFF
TRBV30	.	TRBJ1-6	CAWATAGGGSPLHF
TRBV19	TRBD1	TRBJ1-4	CASNRGATNEKLFF
TRBV7-9	TRBD1	TRBJ1-4	CASSPREGTGTNEKLFF
TRBV27	TRBD1	TRBJ2-7	CASSLSLSGTGGCEQYF
TRBV11-2	TRBD1	TRBJ1-2	CASSSLSGGKYGYTF
TRBV5-4	.	TRBJ1-6	CASSRELNPTDNSPLHF
TRBV2	.	TRBJ2-7	CASSEETGTYYEQYF
TRBV27	TRBD1	TRBJ1-5	CASSSGQGVSQPQHF
TRBV19	.	TRBJ1-5	CASRNAGASNQPQHF
TRBV7-6	.	TRBJ1-1	CASSLDGGGTEAFF
TRBV5-1	.	TRBJ1-3	CASSLVGGASGNTIYF
TRBV18	TRBD1	TRBJ2-3	CASSKTGDGTDTQYF
TRBV27	TRBD1	TRBJ1-2	CASSYRTGVNYGYTF
TRBV6-1	TRBD2	TRBJ2-1	CASSVLAGAVNEQFF
TRBV5-8	TRBD1	TRBJ1-1	CASSFDRGSAAFF
TRBV30	.	TRBJ1-2	CAWSPGEGGYTF
TRBV7-9	TRBD1	TRBJ1-1	CASRTGTGVTEAFF